This TCR beta chain was sequenced during a study of T cells in Graves' hyperthyroidism and ophthalmopathy. Findings of the study overall: Most expanded thyroid clonotypes above 0.001 recurred in blood.

On this clonotype: Its antigen is not identified. This may arise from a read error, as a much more abundant clone is one base away.

The CDR3 extends over 15 amino acids. Trimming took 3 bases from V and 4 from J, leaving 13 bases between them. The germline V gene has CDR1 KGHSH and CDR2 LQKENI. RNA transcripts gave rise to amplified TCR beta CDR3 regions. The TCR CDR3 first-round RT-PCR relied on the HTBI primer set. TCRdb processed the multiplex PCR reads anew with MiXCR; each CDR3 protein has one entry. Of approximately 620,000 distinct CDR3 sequences in the sample, more than 11% are singletons; the top ten hold around 5.4%. The chain uses TRBV18 and TRBJ2-1; D might be TRBD1 (6 bases). The receptor was isolated from a woman aged 30 to 39 with Graves' hyperthyroidism that later progressed to Graves' ophthalmopathy. The sequenced sample was blood. This chain's CDR3 is CASSPDWGQYNEQFF. The CDR3, as DNA: TGTGCCAGCTCACCGGACTGGGGGCAATACAATGAGCAGTTCTTC.